A single sample gave rise to the 31 T cell receptor beta chains below, sequenced in a study of blood T cells in healthy people across ages. It was with a sample-barcoded 5' primer and a J-beta primer mix that a second PCR of roughly 7 to 12 cycles was run. Each CDR3 protein gets one entry after TCRdb re-called the 5' RACE reads with MiXCR. The table lists roughly 1,700,000 distinct CDR3 sequences, roughly 27% of them singletons. The sequencing input was blood. The receptors stem from a woman aged 25 to 39 in good health.

Many counts were recorded for this clonotype. The J gene is TRBJ2-7, the V gene TRBV21-1; whether TRBD2, the table's D call, matches the DNA was not checked. TRBV21-1 is flagged as a pseudogene. The CDR3 is 16 amino acids. CDR3 sequence reads: CASKGGRTPSPYEQYF. DNA for the CDR3: TGTGCCAGCAAGGGCGGGAGGACACCCTCTCCCTACGAGCAGTACTTC.

This clonotype was found a few times. A read error may explain this, as a much larger clone is one base away. The chain has TRBV10-3 and TRBJ2-1, with D possibly being TRBD1 or TRBD2 (5 bases each). Trimming stripped 0 bases from V and 2 bases from J, with 11 bases between. Per the germline V gene, CDR1 is ENHRY and CDR2 is SYGVKD. This CDR3 is built from 16 residues. CDR3 protein: CAISESGRATYNEQFF. CDR3 nucleotides: TGTGCCATCAGTGAGTCGGGACGGGCGACCTACAATGAGCAGTTCTTC.

Only a few counts were recorded for this clonotype. The gene calls are TRBV6-4 and TRBJ1-2, with D tentatively TRBD1 (6 bases). The germline CDR1 and CDR2 sequences are MRHNA and SNTAGT. This CDR3 is built from 16 residues. The V and J ends lost 2 bases and 11 bases respectively, with 24 bases between them. The CDR3 spells CASSDIGLGTMTSYTF. CDR3 nucleotide sequence: TGTGCCAGCAGTGACATTGGTCTTGGGACAATGACCTCGTACACCTTC.

This clonotype was seen ten or more times. J is TRBJ1-2 and V is TRBV24-1, with a weak D call TRBD1 (5 bases). The V and J ends lost 6 bases and 0 bases respectively, with 7 bases between them. The germline V gene encodes CDR1 KGHDR and CDR2 SFDVKD. The CDR3 loop spans 13 amino acids. The CDR3 DNA is TGTGCCACCAGTCGGGGCTCTAACTATGGCTACACCTTC. Amino acids: CATSRGSNYGYTF.

Ten or more counts support this clonotype. The chain employs TRBV7-9 and TRBJ1-2; D unresolved. V was shortened by 2 bases and J by 4 bases, with 8 bases between the two germline ends. Germline-derived CDR1 and CDR2 are SEHNR and FQNEAQ (reference sequence). The CDR3 consists of 13 residues. The CDR3 DNA reads TGTGCCAGCAGCTTATTGACCGGCTATGGCTACACCTTC. It yields the protein CASSLLTGYGYTF.

This clonotype has only a few counts. The chain links TRBV3-1 to TRBJ1-2, with a tentative D call TRBD1 (6 bases). The CDR3 runs to 13 residues. V dropped 6 bases and J dropped 1 base, with 9 bases sitting between them. CDR1 and CDR2 from the germline V gene are LGHDT and YNNKEL (reference sequence). The CDR3 is CASRQQGNYGYTF. Here the CDR3 DNA reads TGTGCCAGCAGACAACAGGGTAACTATGGCTACACCTTC.

This clonotype was seen a few times. V is TRBV2 and J is TRBJ1-5; D possibly corresponds to TRBD1 (6 bases). The CDR3 is made up of 14 amino acids. From germline, CDR1 is SNHLY and CDR2 FYNNEI. The V gene lost 8 bases and the J gene lost 4 bases, with 15 bases spanning the gap. The CDR3 spells CASGTNGGNQPQHF. The CDR3 DNA sequence: TGTGCCAGCGGGACAAACGGGGGTAATCAGCCCCAGCATTTT.

The rearrangement uses TRBV1 and TRBJ1-5; the table's D gene call, TRBD1, was not cross checked with the DNA. TRBV1 represents a pseudogene. The length of the CDR3 is 21 residues. The DNA of the CDR3 is TGCACCAGCAGCCAAGAGCGACCGACAGGGTCGGGAAGTGCGAGCAATCAGCCCCAGCATTTT. It yields the protein CTSSQERPTGSGSASNQPQHF.

This clonotype was found a few times. The chain uses TRBV29-1 and TRBJ1-1; D possibly corresponds to TRBD1 (5 bases). This CDR3 is built from 13 residues. Germline loops: CDR1 SQVTM, CDR2 ANQGSEA. The V end lost 5 bases, the J end lost 1 base, and 11 bases lay between the germline ends. DNA for the CDR3: TGCAGCGTTTGGGGGAGTACGAACACTGAAGCTTTCTTT. Protein: CSVWGSTNTEAFF.

With respect to this clonotype: A single base separates this from a much larger clone, so it may be a read error. V gene TRBV5-1 combines with J gene TRBJ2-7, with 8 bases aligning to TRBD1. The germline V gene has CDR1 SGHRS and CDR2 YFSETQ. The CDR3 is 13 amino acids. In nucleotides, the CDR3 is TGCGCCAGCAGCGAGACAGGGGATTACGAGCAGGACTTC. It codes for CASSETGDYEQDF.

This clonotype was detected only a few times. The rearrangement uses TRBV12-3 or TRBV12-4 and TRBJ1-2; D is unclear. Trimming shortened V by 8 bases and J by 1 base, and 11 bases separated the two germline ends. The CDR3 totals 13 residues. The CDR3 DNA follows: TGTGCCAGCCGTTCCGTGAATAACTATGGCTACACCTTC. Translated, it gives CASRSVNNYGYTF.

In this sample, this clonotype turned up a few times. This may be a read error, as it is one base from a much larger clone. The chain carries TRBV12-3 or TRBV12-4 and TRBJ2-4; maybe TRBD2 (6 bases). Trimming took 2 bases from V and 13 from J, leaving 15 bases between them. The CDR3 loop spans 13 amino acids. CDR3 loop: CASSLLASDEQYF. In DNA, the CDR3 is TGTGCCAGCAGTTTATTGGCTAGCGATGAGCAGTACTTC.

This chain links TRBV20-1 with TRBJ2-3; D perhaps matches TRBD1 (6 bases). Trimming stripped 6 bases from V and 10 bases from J, with 17 bases between. Per the germline V gene, CDR1 is DFQATT and CDR2 is SNEGSKA (reference sequence). This CDR3 has 12 residues. The CDR3 DNA reads as TGCAGTGCCTCCCGGGATTCAGGGGCGCAGTATTTT. The encoded protein is CSASRDSGAQYF.

Worth noting for this clonotype: The junction departs from germline at one end; a sequencing error may be responsible. The chain recombines TRBV7-9 with TRBJ2-1; 10 positions match TRBD2. The CDR3 sequence is 15 residues long. Germline V gene sequence: CDR1 SEHNR, CDR2 FQNEAQ (reference sequence). The CDR3 coding sequence is TGTGCTAGCAGCATACGAGCGGGGGGGCAGAATGAGCAGTTCTTC. Its translation: CASSIRAGGQNEQFF.

The J gene is TRBJ1-4, the V gene TRBV12-3 or TRBV12-4; tentative D call: TRBD1 (6 bases). V gave up 4 bases and J gave up 7 bases, with 13 bases separating them. There are 14 residues in the CDR3. This CDR3 is CASSWGARGEKLFF. The CDR3 nucleotides read TGTGCCAGCAGTTGGGGGGCAAGAGGTGAAAAACTGTTTTTT.

Only a few counts were recorded for this clonotype. The rearrangement links TRBV28 to TRBJ2-1; the match to TRBD2 covers 9 bases. V lost 5 bases and J lost 9; bases outside the gene matches: 5. The CDR3 is 13 residues long. Germline V lookup: CDR1 MDHEN, CDR2 SYDVKM. The CDR3 DNA sequence: TGTGCCAGCAGTACAGCGGGAGGCATTGAGCAGTTCTTC. Its translation is CASSTAGGIEQFF.

As to this clonotype: A read error may account for a junction end that differs from germline. J is TRBJ1-2 and V is TRBV27; 7 bases are shared with TRBD1. The CDR3 runs 18 residues. Germline V CDR1 and CDR2: MNHEY, SMNVEV (reference sequence). Here the CDR3 reads CASSLFAPPGQLDYGYTF. The CDR3 DNA is TGTGCCAGCAGCTTATTCGCCCCTCCGGGACAGCTAGACTATGGCTACACCTTC.

The V call is TRBV12-3 or TRBV12-4, the J call TRBJ1-5; D unclear. Trimming left V 1 base short and J 6 bases short, with 13 bases between. This CDR3 region has 15 residues. CDR3 DNA sequence: TGTGCCAGCAGTTTAGTTGATCTCCCTGTTCAGCCCCAGCATTTT. This translates into CASSLVDLPVQPQHF.

V is TRBV28 and J is TRBJ1-5; D might be TRBD1 (5 bases). This CDR3 region has 17 residues. The V end lost 3 bases, the J end lost 1 base, and 16 bases lay between the germline ends. Germline lookup yields CDR1 MDHEN and CDR2 SYDVKM. For the CDR3, the DNA is TGTGCCAGCAGTTTGCCCCTCGGGGGGGTAAGCAATCAGCCCCAGCATTTT. Translation: CASSLPLGGVSNQPQHF.

This clonotype has only a few counts. This rearrangement joins TRBV9 to TRBJ1-2, with 11 nucleotides matching TRBD1. The CDR3 loop spans 14 amino acids. CDR1 and CDR2 (germline): SGDLS, YYNGEE. The junction had 6 bases not matched to a gene; V was cut back by 4 bases and J by 7 bases. The DNA of the CDR3 is TGTGCCAGCAGCCCGGGACAGGGGGACGGTGGCTACACCTTC. It codes for CASSPGQGDGGYTF.

The genes are TRBV12-5 and TRBJ2-7, with D tentatively TRBD1 or TRBD2 (7 bases each). V was trimmed by 2 bases and J by 6 bases, leaving 17 bases between them. From germline, CDR1 is LGHNT and CDR2 FRNRAP. The CDR3 consists of 15 residues. The CDR3 DNA is TGTGCTAGTGGTTTGTTTCTACAGGGGAGGGGCGAGCAGTACTTC. Its protein is CASGLFLQGRGEQYF. The full variable domain, completed using reference TRBV12-5 and TRBJ2-7, is DARVTQTPRHKVTEMGQEVTMRCQPILGHNTVFWYRQTMMQGLELLAYFRNRAPLDDSGMPKDRFSAEMPDATLATLKIQPSEPRDSAVYFCASGLFLQGRGEQYFGPGTRLTVT.

The chain links TRBV29-1 to TRBJ2-2, with 7 bases identical to TRBD1. The CDR3 is 15 amino acids. In germline, CDR1 is SQVTM, CDR2 ANQGSEA. V lost 8 bases and J lost 0; bases outside the gene matches: 9. CDR3 coding DNA: TGCAGCCATAGAGGGGACAGTTCGAACACCGGGGAGCTGTTTTTT. Its protein is CSHRGDSSNTGELFF.

The chain combines TRBV3-1 with TRBJ2-2; a weak D match, TRBD2 (5 bases). The length of the CDR3 is 16 residues. Germline CDR1 and CDR2: LGHDT and YNNKEL (reference sequence). V gave up 6 bases and J gave up 1 base, with 15 bases separating them. CDR3 sequence (DNA): TGTGCCAGCAGGTCACTAGGTTCGGGGAACACCGGGGAGCTGTTTTTT. It yields the protein CASRSLGSGNTGELFF.

The chain joins TRBV28 to TRBJ2-6, with TRBD1 matching over 8 bases. Germline CDR1 reads MDHEN; CDR2 reads SYDVKM. The trim removed 8 bases at V and 2 bases at J, leaving 8 bases unmatched. CDR3 length equals 16 residues. In DNA form, the CDR3 reads TGTGCCAGCCAACAGGGGGGACCGACTGGGGCCAACGTCCTGACTTTC. Encoded protein: CASQQGGPTGANVLTF.

The chain links TRBV20-1 to TRBJ2-1, with D possibly being TRBD1 (5 bases). Trimming stripped 3 bases from V and 7 bases from J, with 22 bases between. Germline CDR1 DFQATT, CDR2 SNEGSKA (reference sequence). CDR3 length: 16 residues. CDR3 bases: TGCAGTGCTAGGGGAATTTGGTGGCAGGGAAGTAATGAGCAGTTCTTC. Amino acid sequence: CSARGIWWQGSNEQFF.

The gene calls are TRBV20-1 and TRBJ2-1; 9 bases map to TRBD2. V dropped 3 bases and J dropped 9; count of bases not matched to a gene: 9. Germline CDR1 DFQATT, CDR2 SNEGSKA (reference sequence). This CDR3 contains 14 residues. The DNA for the CDR3 is TGCAGTGCTAGTGGGGCTCTAGCGGGGAGTGAGCAGTTCTTC. Amino acid sequence: CSASGALAGSEQFF.

The chain is built from TRBV28 and TRBJ2-7; perhaps TRBD1 as D (6 bases). The V end was cut by 7 bases, the J end by 3 bases, with 10 bases between. There are 12 residues in the CDR3. Germline V gene lookup returns CDR1 MDHEN and CDR2 SYDVKM. The CDR3, as DNA: TGTGCCAGCATGGGCAGGGGCTACGAGCAGTACTTC. Amino acids: CASMGRGYEQYF.

Note on this clonotype: A much larger clone differs from this one at a single base, so this may be a read error. V is TRBV3-1 and J is TRBJ2-7, with 9 nucleotides matching TRBD1. The V and J ends lost 2 bases and 0 bases, in that order; junction bases with no gene match: 5. This CDR3 has 16 amino acids. Per germline, CDR1 LGHDT and CDR2 YNNKEL (reference sequence). CDR3: CASSQTGTGSSYEQYF. As DNA, the CDR3 is TGTGCCAGCAGCCAAACCGGGACAGGGAGCTCCTACGAGCAGTACTTC.

V usage is TRBV3-1 and J usage is TRBJ2-3; 15 bases match TRBD2. The V gene end was trimmed by 4 bases and the J gene end by 4 bases; junction bases not matched to a gene: 6. From germline, CDR1 is LGHDT and CDR2 YNNKEL (reference sequence). The CDR3 extends over 17 amino acids. CDR3 nucleotides: TGTGCCAGCAGCCCCTGGACTAGCGGGGGGGCATCAGATACGCAGTATTTT. This sequence encodes CASSPWTSGGASDTQYF.

The sample holds many counts of this clonotype. The J gene is TRBJ2-7, the V gene TRBV29-1; 7 bases agree with TRBD1. The V segment lost 7 bases and the J segment 6 bases; nucleotides outside the gene matches: 9. Germline V gives CDR1 SQVTM, CDR2 ANQGSEA. The CDR3 extends over 12 amino acids. In nucleotides, the CDR3 is TGCAGCGCCGGGGACAGAACTTCCGAGCAGTACTTC. Amino acids: CSAGDRTSEQYF.

J is TRBJ2-7 and V is TRBV7-6; possible D gene TRBD2, 6 bases. CDR1 is SGHVS, CDR2 FNYEAQ, per germline. The CDR3 loop spans 15 amino acids. With 4 bases removed from V and 0 bases from J, the gap between germline ends came to 13 bases. CDR3: CASSWDSTSSYEQYF. The CDR3 bases are TGTGCCAGCAGCTGGGACTCCACGAGCTCCTACGAGCAGTACTTC.